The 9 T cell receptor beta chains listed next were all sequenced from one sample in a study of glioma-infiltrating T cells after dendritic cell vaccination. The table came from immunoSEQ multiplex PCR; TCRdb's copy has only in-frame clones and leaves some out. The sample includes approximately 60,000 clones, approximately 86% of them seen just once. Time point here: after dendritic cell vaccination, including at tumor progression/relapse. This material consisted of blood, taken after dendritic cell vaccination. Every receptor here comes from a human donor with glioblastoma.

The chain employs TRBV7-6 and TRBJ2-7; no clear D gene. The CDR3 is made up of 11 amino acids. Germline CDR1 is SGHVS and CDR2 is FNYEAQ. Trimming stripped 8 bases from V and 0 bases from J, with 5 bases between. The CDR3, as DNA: TGTGCCAGCGTCGGCTCCTACGAGCAGTACTTC. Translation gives CASVGSYEQYF.

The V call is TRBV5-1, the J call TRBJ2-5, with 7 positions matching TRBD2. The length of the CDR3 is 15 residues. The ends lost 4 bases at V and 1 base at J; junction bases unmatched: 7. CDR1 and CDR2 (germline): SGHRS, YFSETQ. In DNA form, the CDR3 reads TGCGCCAGCAGCCTACATGGCGGGGGCCAAGAGACCCAGTACTTC. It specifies CASSLHGGGQETQYF.

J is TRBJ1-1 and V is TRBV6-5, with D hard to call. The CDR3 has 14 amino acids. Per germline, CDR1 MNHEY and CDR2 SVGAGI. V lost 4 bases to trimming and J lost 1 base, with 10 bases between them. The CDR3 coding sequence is TGTGCCAGCAGTTCCCGGGATTGGAACACTGAAGCTTTCTTT. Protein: CASSSRDWNTEAFF.

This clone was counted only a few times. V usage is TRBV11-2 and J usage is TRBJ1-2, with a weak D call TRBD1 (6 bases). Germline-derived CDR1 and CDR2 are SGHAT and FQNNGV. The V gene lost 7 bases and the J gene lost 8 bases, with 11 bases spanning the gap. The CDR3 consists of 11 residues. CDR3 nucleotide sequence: TGTGCCAGCACAGGGGATCACGGCTACACCTTC. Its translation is CASTGDHGYTF.

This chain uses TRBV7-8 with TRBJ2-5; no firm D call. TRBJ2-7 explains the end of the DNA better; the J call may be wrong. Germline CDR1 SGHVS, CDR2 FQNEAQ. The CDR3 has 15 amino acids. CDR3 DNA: TGTGCCAGCAGCCCAAATCGACACAGTTCCTACGAGCAGTACTTC. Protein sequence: CASSPNRHSSYEQYF.

Here the CDR3 DNA reads TGTGCCTGGAGTGTCCTGGGCAGGGGGCTTAACCAAGAGACCCAGTACTTC. Its protein is CAWSVLGRGLNQETQYF. The chain recombines TRBV30 with TRBJ2-5; 8 nucleotides match TRBD1. Per the germline V gene, CDR1 is GTSNPN and CDR2 is SVGIG (reference sequence). This CDR3 is built from 17 residues. V was clipped by 0 bases and J by 0 bases; unmatched bases: 9.

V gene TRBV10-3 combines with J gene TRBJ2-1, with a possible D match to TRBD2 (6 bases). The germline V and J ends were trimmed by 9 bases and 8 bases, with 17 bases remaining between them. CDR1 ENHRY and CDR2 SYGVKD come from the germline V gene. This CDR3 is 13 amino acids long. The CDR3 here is CAMSVGGGDEQFF. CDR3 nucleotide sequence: TGTGCCATGTCGGTTGGCGGAGGGGATGAGCAGTTCTTC.

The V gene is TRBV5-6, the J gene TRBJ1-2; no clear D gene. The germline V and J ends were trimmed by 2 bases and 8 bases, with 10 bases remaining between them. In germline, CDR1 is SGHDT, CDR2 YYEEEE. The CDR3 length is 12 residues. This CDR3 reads CASSLKKAGYTF. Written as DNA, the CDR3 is TGTGCCAGCAGCTTAAAGAAAGCGGGCTACACCTTC. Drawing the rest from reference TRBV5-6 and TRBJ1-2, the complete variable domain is DAGVTQSPTHLIKTRGQQVTLRCSPKSGHDTVSWYQQALGQGPQFIFQYYEEEERQRGNFPDRFSGHQFPNYSSELNVNALLLGDSALYLCASSLKKAGYTFGSGTRLTVV.

Written as DNA, the CDR3 is TGTGCCAGCAGTCCCGGGACTAGCGGGAGCGGGGAGCTGTTTTTT. The encoded protein is CASSPGTSGSGELFF. The chain carries TRBV14 and TRBJ2-2, with 14 nucleotides matching TRBD2. The CDR3 is 15 residues long. V shed 6 bases and J 7 bases; nucleotides not matched to a gene: 4. Germline CDR1 is SGHDN and CDR2 is FVKESK.